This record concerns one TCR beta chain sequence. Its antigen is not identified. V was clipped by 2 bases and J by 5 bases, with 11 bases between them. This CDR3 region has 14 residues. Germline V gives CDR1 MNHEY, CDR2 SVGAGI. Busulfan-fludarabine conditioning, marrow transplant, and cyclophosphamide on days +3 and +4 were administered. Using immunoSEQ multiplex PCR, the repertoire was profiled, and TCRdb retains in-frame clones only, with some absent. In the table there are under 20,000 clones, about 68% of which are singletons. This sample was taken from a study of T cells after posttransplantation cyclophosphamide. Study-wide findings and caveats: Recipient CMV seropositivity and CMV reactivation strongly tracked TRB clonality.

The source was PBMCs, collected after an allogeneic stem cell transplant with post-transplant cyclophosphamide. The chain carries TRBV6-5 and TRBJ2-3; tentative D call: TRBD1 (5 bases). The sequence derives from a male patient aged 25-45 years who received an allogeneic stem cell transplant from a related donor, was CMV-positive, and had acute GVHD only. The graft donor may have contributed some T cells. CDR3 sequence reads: CASSYLGPGDTQYF. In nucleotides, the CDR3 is TGTGCCAGCAGTTACCTGGGGCCGGGAGATACGCAGTATTTT.